One and the same sample provided the 29 T cell receptor beta chains below, sequenced in a study of T cells in Graves' hyperthyroidism and ophthalmopathy. The source material, RNA transcripts, was used to amplify TCR beta CDR3 regions. HTBI primers were the set used in a first-round RT-PCR of the TCR CDR3. TCRdb called the multiplex PCR reads again in MiXCR, with one record for every CDR3 protein. The profile shows roughly 250,000 distinct CDR3 sequences, roughly 22% of them singletons. Sequenced sample: blood. Receptors originate from a man aged 30 to 45 with Graves' ophthalmopathy.

The V and J genes are TRBV7-2 and TRBJ1-5; D is undetermined. There are 16 residues in the CDR3. V lost 1 base to trimming and J lost 1 base, with 11 bases between them. From germline, CDR1 is SGHTA and CDR2 FQGNSA. In DNA, the CDR3 is TGTGCCAGCAGCTTAGAAGGAGAAGGCAGCAATCAGCCCCAGCATTTT. Encoded protein: CASSLEGEGSNQPQHF. Filled out from reference TRBV7-2 and TRBJ1-5, the complete variable domain reads GAGVSQSPSNKVTEKGKDVELRCDPISGHTALYWYRQSLGQGLEFLIYFQGNSAPDKSGLPSDRFSAERTGGSVSTLTIQRTQQEDSAVYLCASSLEGEGSNQPQHFGDGTRLSIL.

This chain connects TRBV12-3 or TRBV12-4 to TRBJ1-3; D is unresolved. This CDR3 is 15 amino acids long. Between the trimmed V and J ends, which lost 4 bases and 4 bases, there was a span of 14 bases. The CDR3 sequence: CASSWKISGGNTIYF. The CDR3 nucleotides are TGTGCCAGCAGTTGGAAGATCTCGGGGGGAAACACCATATATTTT.

This clonotype came up once. This chain connects TRBV13 to TRBJ2-1; 16 bases fit TRBD2. CDR1 PRHDT and CDR2 FYEKMQ come from the germline V gene (reference sequence). This CDR3 spans 16 amino acids. V gave up 5 bases and J gave up 12 bases; unmatched junction bases: 10. Here the CDR3 DNA reads TGTGCCAGCAGCAGAAGGGGACTAGCGGGAGGGCATGGGCAGTTCTTC. Protein product: CASSRRGLAGGHGQFF.

The V and J genes are TRBV20-1 and TRBJ2-7; 7 bases map to TRBD2. CDR1 is DFQATT and CDR2 is SNEGSKA in the germline V gene (reference sequence). The CDR3 totals 14 residues. After removal of 1 base from V and 4 bases from J, the junction contained 7 bases not matched to a gene. The CDR3 is CSARVRASGYEQYF. CDR3 DNA sequence: TGCAGTGCTAGAGTTAGGGCTAGCGGATACGAGCAGTACTTC.

V is TRBV30 and J is TRBJ1-1; TRBD1 aligns across 7 bases. The ends lost 4 bases at V and 2 bases at J; junction bases unmatched: 7. Germline V gene sequence: CDR1 GTSNPN, CDR2 SVGIG (reference sequence). The CDR3 covers 14 residues. The CDR3: CAWTGTATNTEAFF. CDR3 nucleotide sequence: TGTGCCTGGACCGGGACAGCGACCAACACTGAAGCTTTCTTT.

This clonotype was recorded many times. The CDR3 protein is CASSEALLAGNEQYF. The CDR3 bases are TGTGCCAGCAGTGAAGCGTTGCTAGCGGGAAACGAGCAGTACTTC. The chain uses TRBV6-1 and TRBJ2-7; the match to TRBD2 covers 9 bases. This CDR3 comprises 15 residues. Germline CDR1 MNHNS, CDR2 SASEGT. The V gene end was trimmed by 0 bases and the J gene end by 5 bases; junction bases not matched to a gene: 5.

A few counts support this clonotype. V usage is TRBV29-1 and J usage is TRBJ2-7; D uncertain. CDR3 length equals 14 residues. The V gene's germline CDR1 is SQVTM and CDR2 ANQGSEA. Trimming took off 0 bases at V and 3 bases at J, with 12 bases between the two ends. The CDR3 spells CSVEDRAENYEQYF. CDR3 nucleotide sequence: TGCAGCGTTGAAGATCGGGCAGAGAACTACGAGCAGTACTTC.

This clonotype has a handful of counts. The chain uses TRBV24-1 and TRBJ2-2; D is possibly TRBD1 or TRBD2 (6 bases each). Per the germline V gene, CDR1 is KGHDR and CDR2 is SFDVKD. V lost 5 bases, J lost 6 bases, and 9 bases lay in between. The CDR3 extends over 13 amino acids. The CDR3 is CATSAGAAGELFF. The CDR3 DNA reads as TGTGCCACCAGTGCGGGGGCAGCCGGGGAGCTGTTTTTT.

This clonotype has just a few counts. The chain recombines TRBV5-1 with TRBJ2-3; D is possibly TRBD2 (6 bases). The length of the CDR3 is 17 residues. CDR1 and CDR2 from the germline V gene are SGHRS and YFSETQ. Trimming took off 5 bases at V and 2 bases at J, with 21 bases between the two ends. The CDR3 coding sequence is TGCGCCAGCAGGACAAGGGCGGGACCCCCCCACACAGATACGCAGTATTTT. This gives the protein CASRTRAGPPHTDTQYF.

CDR3 bases: TGCGCCAGCAGCCAAGGCGGCAGTAATTCACCCCTCCACTTT. Translating it yields CASSQGGSNSPLHF. The chain is built from TRBV4-1 and TRBJ1-6; D is ambiguous. The CDR3 has 14 amino acids. Trimming removed 1 base from V and 6 bases from J, with 7 bases in between. The V gene's germline CDR1 is MGHRA and CDR2 YSYEKL.

This clonotype was seen a few times. The chain employs TRBV5-1 and TRBJ1-1; D is undetermined. V was cut by 5 bases and J by 0 bases, with 17 bases left in between. This CDR3 has 16 residues. The germline V gene encodes CDR1 SGHRS and CDR2 YFSETQ. The CDR3 region is CASSLNGRQVNTEAFF. As DNA, the CDR3 is TGCGCCAGCAGTCTTAACGGACGGCAGGTGAACACTGAAGCTTTCTTT.

This chain uses TRBV24-1 with TRBJ2-3, with a possible D match to TRBD2 (6 bases). Germline CDR1 reads KGHDR; CDR2 reads SFDVKD. The CDR3 extends over 13 amino acids. Trimming shortened V by 6 bases and J by 5 bases, and 11 bases separated the two germline ends. CDR3: CATSLGGGDTQYF. The CDR3 DNA sequence: TGTGCCACCAGTTTGGGGGGAGGAGATACGCAGTATTTT.

This clonotype came up many times. The chain uses TRBV12-3 or TRBV12-4 and TRBJ2-7, with 8 bases matching TRBD2. V lost 6 bases and J lost 3; bases outside the gene matches: 7. This CDR3 region has 14 residues. The CDR3 here is CASSKREILYEQYF. DNA for the CDR3: TGTGCCAGCAGCAAGCGGGAGATTCTCTACGAGCAGTACTTC.

Note on this clonotype: This may arise from a read error, as a much more abundant clone is one base away. This CDR3 fails to terminate in the conserved phenylalanine or tryptophan, so it likely reflects a read error. The CDR3 sequence: CASNGQRNTEAFS. In DNA, the CDR3 is TGTGCCAGCAATGGACAGAGGAACACTGAAGCTTTCTCT. The chain couples TRBV28 to TRBJ1-1, with D perhaps matching TRBD1 (6 bases). The germline V gene has CDR1 MDHEN and CDR2 SYDVKM. The germline V and J ends were trimmed by 7 bases and 1 base, with 10 bases remaining between them. The CDR3 totals 13 residues.

This clonotype was detected a few times. The chain uses TRBV5-1 and TRBJ2-3; 7 nucleotides agree with TRBD2. Germline-derived CDR1 and CDR2 are SGHRS and YFSETQ. V lost 0 bases and J lost 4; bases outside the gene matches: 14. This CDR3 has 18 residues. CDR3 amino acids: CASSLEVAGAGPSDTQYF. In nucleotides, the CDR3 is TGCGCCAGCAGCTTGGAGGTCGCGGGAGCGGGACCATCAGATACGCAGTATTTT.

This clonotype was observed at least ten times. V gene TRBV30 combines with J gene TRBJ1-2; D is perhaps TRBD1 (5 bases). With 5 bases removed from V and 0 bases from J, the gap between germline ends came to 13 bases. Germline CDR1 and CDR2: GTSNPN and SVGIG (reference sequence). The CDR3 is 14 amino acids. Here the CDR3 DNA reads TGTGCCTGGCTGGGGACGGGAACTAACTATGGCTACACCTTC. Its protein is CAWLGTGTNYGYTF.

There are many counts of this clonotype. This rearrangement joins TRBV2 to TRBJ2-5; 8 nucleotides agree with TRBD2. The CDR3 length is 14 residues. Germline lookup yields CDR1 SNHLY and CDR2 FYNNEI. Trimming at V came to 8 bases and at J to 4 bases, leaving 9 bases not matched to a gene. CDR3 bases: TGTGCCAGCCAGAATAGCGGGATGAGAGAGACCCAGTACTTC. Translating it yields CASQNSGMRETQYF. The variable domain in full, with the rest retrieved from reference TRBV2 and TRBJ2-5, is EPEVTQTPSHQVTQMGQEVILRCVPISNHLYFYWYRQILGQKVEFLVSFYNNEISEKSEIFDDQFSVERPDGSNFTLKIRSTKLEDSAMYFCASQNSGMRETQYFGPGTRLLVL.

This clonotype has a count of ten or more. The genes are TRBV30 and TRBJ1-4; no firm D call. CDR3 size: 13 residues. Between the trimmed V and J ends, which lost 0 bases and 3 bases, there was a span of 5 bases. Per the germline V gene, CDR1 is GTSNPN and CDR2 is SVGIG (reference sequence). In nucleotides, the CDR3 is TGTGCCTGGAGTGTTGGGGCTAATGAAAAACTGTTTTTT. Translation gives CAWSVGANEKLFF.

This clonotype was counted at least ten times. The V call is TRBV20-1, the J call TRBJ1-2; 8 nucleotides align to TRBD1. The CDR3 covers 13 residues. Germline trimming cut 6 bases from V and 5 bases from J; bases unmatched to any gene: 8. Per the germline V gene, CDR1 is DFQATT and CDR2 is SNEGSKA (reference sequence). In DNA, the CDR3 is TGCAGTGCCTTGGACAGGGTCGGATATGGCTACACCTTC. The encoded protein is CSALDRVGYGYTF.

The gene calls are TRBV20-1 and TRBJ1-5, with D possibly being TRBD1 (5 bases). The CDR3 covers 15 residues. V was shortened by 4 bases and J by 0 bases, with 13 bases between the two germline ends. The germline gives CDR1 DFQATT, CDR2 SNEGSKA (reference sequence). The DNA for the CDR3 is TGCAGTGCTAAACGGACGGGGGGTAGCAATCAGCCCCAGCATTTT. Encoded protein: CSAKRTGGSNQPQHF.

Points on this clonotype: No conserved phenylalanine or tryptophan ends this CDR3, so it is likely a read error. The V call is TRBV29-1, the J call TRBJ1-1; D call uncertain. The CDR3 consists of 14 residues. The V gene lost 6 bases and the J gene lost 0 bases, with 14 bases spanning the gap. CDR1 is SQVTM, CDR2 ANQGSEA, per germline. The CDR3 DNA reads TGCAGCGTGGCTGAGCAGGCGATGAACACTGAAGCTTTCCTT. This codes for CSVAEQAMNTEAFL.

On this clonotype: Possible read error: a much larger clone is one base away. As the CDR3 is not closed by the conserved phenylalanine or tryptophan, this likely results from a read error. This chain connects TRBV10-3 to TRBJ2-7; a weak D match, TRBD1 (5 bases). CDR1 and CDR2 from the germline V gene are ENHRY and SYGVKD. This CDR3 is 12 amino acids long. Between the trimmed V and J ends, which lost 10 bases and 0 bases, there was a span of 10 bases. CDR3 bases: TGTGCCAGCCAGGACATCTCCTACGAGCAGTACCTC. The encoded protein is CASQDISYEQYL.

The genes are TRBV5-8 and TRBJ2-5; TRBD2 aligns across 9 bases. With V trimmed by 2 bases and J by 2 bases, 7 bases remained unmatched. CDR1 is SGHTS, CDR2 YDEGEE, per germline. CDR3 length equals 16 residues. CDR3 sequence reads: CASSLTSTSGQETQYF. The CDR3 coding sequence is TGTGCCAGCAGCTTAACTTCGACTAGCGGACAAGAGACCCAGTACTTC.

The sample holds a few counts of this clonotype. V usage is TRBV27 and J usage is TRBJ2-1; 9 bases line up with TRBD2. The CDR3 extends over 15 amino acids. V shed 7 bases and J 10 bases; nucleotides not matched to a gene: 14. Germline V CDR1 and CDR2: MNHEY, SMNVEV (reference sequence). The CDR3 region is CASTKGLAGGGEQFF. DNA for the CDR3: TGTGCCAGCACCAAGGGACTAGCTGGCGGTGGAGAGCAGTTCTTC.

There are many counts of this clonotype. V gene TRBV30 combines with J gene TRBJ2-1; D perhaps matches TRBD1 (6 bases). Trimming removed 8 bases at V and 0 bases at J, with 11 bases between. The CDR3 has 13 amino acids. In germline, CDR1 is GTSNPN, CDR2 SVGIG (reference sequence). DNA of the CDR3: TGTGCCGGGACACCGAGCTCCTACAATGAGCAGTTCTTC. Amino acid sequence: CAGTPSSYNEQFF.

This clonotype has more than one count but fewer than ten. The V call is TRBV7-9, the J call TRBJ2-7, with 11 nucleotides matching TRBD1. J lost 2 bases, V lost 1 base, and 13 bases had no gene match. Germline-derived CDR1 and CDR2 are SEHNR and FQNEAQ (reference sequence). This CDR3 comprises 19 residues. The CDR3 region is CASSLDSPHAGQGAYEQYF. Written as DNA, the CDR3 is TGTGCCAGCAGCTTAGACTCCCCGCATGCGGGACAGGGGGCCTACGAGCAGTACTTC.

This clonotype was counted only a few times. The gene calls are TRBV5-1 and TRBJ2-7; 11 nucleotides line up with TRBD2. Germline CDR1 reads SGHRS; CDR2 reads YFSETQ. The CDR3 spans 15 residues. The J segment lost 6 bases and the V segment lost 4 bases, leaving 9 bases of the junction unmatched. The CDR3 DNA reads as TGCGCCAGCAGCCTCGGACTAGCGGGTAAAACCGAGCAGTACTTC. Translated, it gives CASSLGLAGKTEQYF.

This clonotype was counted a few times. The chain recombines TRBV14 with TRBJ1-1; D may be TRBD1 (5 bases). Germline values: CDR1 SGHDN, CDR2 FVKESK. The V end was cut by 3 bases, the J end by 0 bases, with 23 bases between. The CDR3 is 19 residues long. The CDR3 region has the DNA TGTGCCAGCAGCCAGGTTCCATTACTTACAGGATTCATGAACACTGAAGCTTTCTTT. It translates to CASSQVPLLTGFMNTEAFF.

This clonotype was picked up many times. The V gene is TRBV20-1, the J gene TRBJ2-5, with 11 bases fitting TRBD2. Per germline, CDR1 DFQATT and CDR2 SNEGSKA (reference sequence). The CDR3 is 22 amino acids. V gave up 1 base and J gave up 4 bases; unmatched junction bases: 26. The CDR3 bases are TGCAGTGCTAGAGGAAGGGTTTGGGACCTAGCGGGAGGTTACTTTGGAGGAGAGACCCAGTACTTC. Its translation is CSARGRVWDLAGGYFGGETQYF.